Listed below are T cell receptor beta chains from one sample, sequenced in a study of blood T cell repertoires in COVID-19. Measured with immunoSEQ multiplex PCR; TCRdb has only the in-frame clones, and not every one. Here the sample spans about 59,000 clones, 90% to 95% being singletons. Sequencing input: peripheral blood. The receptors were gathered from a human donor in a cohort sampled during active COVID-19. CDR3s include the opening cysteine and the closing phenylalanine or tryptophan. Each record gives: D gene, J gene, V gene, clone size, CDR3 protein, CDR3 DNA. A D gene is named only where the DNA matches it firmly. Some rows have no size entry. The others give once, few or many, or a class for an expanded clone.

D gene: NA
J gene: TRBJ1-6
V gene: TRBV5-4
clone size: NA
CDR3 protein: CASSSKSSSYNSPLHF
CDR3 DNA: TGTGCCAGCTCTTCGAAGTCGAGCTCCTATAATTCACCCCTCCACTTT

D gene: NA
J gene: TRBJ1-2
V gene: TRBV7-9
clone size: NA
CDR3 protein: CASTSQGRLGYGYTF
CDR3 DNA: TGTGCCAGCACCTCCCAGGGGCGGCTGGGCTATGGCTACACCTTC

D gene: TRBD1
J gene: TRBJ1-2
V gene: TRBV6-2/TRBV6-3
clone size: NA
CDR3 protein: CASSSTGDRAYGYTF
CDR3 DNA: TGTGCCAGCAGTTCGACAGGGGATCGGGCCTATGGCTACACCTTC

D gene: TRBD2
J gene: TRBJ2-3
V gene: TRBV3-1/TRBV3-2
clone size: NA
CDR3 protein: CASRKGLAGGTDTQYF
CDR3 DNA: TGTGCCAGCCGGAAAGGGCTAGCGGGAGGCACAGATACGCAGTATTTT

D gene: NA
J gene: TRBJ1-2
V gene: TRBV16
clone size: NA
CDR3 protein: CASSQSQAPNYGYTF
CDR3 DNA: TGTGCCAGCAGCCAATCCCAGGCGCCAAACTATGGCTACACCTTC

D gene: TRBD2
J gene: TRBJ2-1
V gene: TRBV19
clone size: NA
CDR3 protein: CAGSLRGGNEQFF
CDR3 DNA: TGTGCCGGTAGTCTGCGGGGGGGTAATGAGCAGTTCTTC

D gene: NA
J gene: TRBJ1-5
V gene: TRBV28
clone size: NA
CDR3 protein: CASSLVRGGAGQPQHF
CDR3 DNA: TGTGCCAGCAGTCTCGTACGGGGGGGGGCCGGTCAGCCCCAGCATTTT

D gene: NA
J gene: TRBJ1-2
V gene: TRBV14
clone size: few
CDR3 protein: CASSQDLRRGYGYTF
CDR3 DNA: TGTGCCAGCAGCCAAGATTTGCGGAGGGGCTATGGCTACACCTTC

D gene: TRBD1
J gene: TRBJ1-1
V gene: TRBV4-3
clone size: NA
CDR3 protein: CASSQQNRGHTEAFF
CDR3 DNA: TGCGCCAGCAGCCAACAGAACAGGGGGCACACTGAAGCTTTCTTT

D gene: NA
J gene: TRBJ1-4
V gene: TRBV5-1
clone size: NA
CDR3 protein: CASSENRAHALFF
CDR3 DNA: TGCGCCAGCAGCGAAAACAGAGCCCACGCACTGTTTTTT

D gene: TRBD2
J gene: TRBJ2-7
V gene: TRBV3-1/TRBV3-2
clone size: NA
CDR3 protein: CASSPPGLAGGWEQYF
CDR3 DNA: TGTGCCAGCAGCCCCCCGGGACTAGCGGGAGGATGGGAGCAGTACTTC

D gene: TRBD1
J gene: TRBJ2-2
V gene: TRBV11-2
clone size: NA
CDR3 protein: CASSLNRGIMSGELFF
CDR3 DNA: TGTGCCAGCAGCTTAAACAGGGGGATTATGAGCGGGGAGCTGTTTTTT

D gene: NA
J gene: TRBJ1-1
V gene: TRBV28
clone size: once
CDR3 protein: CASTTAGVRTEAFF
CDR3 DNA: TGTGCCAGCACCACAGCCGGGGTACGCACTGAAGCTTTCTTT

D gene: TRBD2
J gene: TRBJ2-7
V gene: TRBV19
clone size: NA
CDR3 protein: CASSTGLATGYEQYF
CDR3 DNA: TGTGCCAGTAGTACGGGACTAGCCACGGGCTACGAGCAGTACTTC

D gene: NA
J gene: TRBJ1-1
V gene: TRBV5-1
clone size: once
CDR3 protein: CASSLDTNTEAFF
CDR3 DNA: TGCGCCAGCAGCTTGGACACGAACACTGAAGCTTTCTTT

D gene: TRBD2
J gene: TRBJ2-5
V gene: TRBV7-2
clone size: NA
CDR3 protein: CASSFSGGGGETQYF
CDR3 DNA: TGTGCCAGCAGCTTTAGCGGGGGGGGTGGTGAGACCCAGTACTTC

D gene: TRBD2
J gene: TRBJ2-3
V gene: TRBV4-1
clone size: NA
CDR3 protein: CASSQDLSGLAGLYTDTQYF
CDR3 DNA: TGCGCCAGCAGCCAAGATCTGTCAGGACTAGCGGGATTATACACAGATACGCAGTATTTT